These 10 T cell receptor beta chains share one sample of origin, sequenced in a study of T cells after yellow fever vaccination. In TCRdb, the 5' RACE reads were re-called with MiXCR into one record per CDR3 protein. In the table there are roughly 110,000 distinct CDR3 sequences, 8.4% of which are singletons. The sample here was CD8+ T cells sorted from PBMCs, taken 45 days after the yellow fever booster vaccination. These receptors originate from a man aged 25 to 45 who received the YFV17D yellow fever vaccine.

The CDR3 protein is CSAQGGSPDTQYF. CDR3 coding DNA: TGCAGCGCACAGGGGGGTAGTCCAGATACGCAGTATTTT. V usage is TRBV29-1 and J usage is TRBJ2-3, with 8 bases aligning to TRBD1. This CDR3 region has 13 residues. With 7 bases clipped from V and 4 bases from J, the junction kept 7 bases outside the gene matches. Germline loops: CDR1 SQVTM, CDR2 ANQGSEA.

This clonotype has just a few counts. This sequence joins TRBV5-4 and TRBJ2-2; 7 bases agree with TRBD2. Unmatched junction bases numbered 3, after V lost 5 bases and J lost 5 bases. In germline, CDR1 is SGHNT, CDR2 YYREEE (reference sequence). This CDR3 has 13 residues. The DNA of the CDR3 is TGTGCCAGCAGTCGGGGGGAGACCGGGGAGCTGTTTTTT. Translated, it gives CASSRGETGELFF.

This clonotype was seen a handful of times. CDR3 DNA: TGTGCCAGTAGTAAAAGGGGGGACAGTATCAACCCCCAGCATTTT. This sequence encodes CASSKRGDSINPQHF. The genes are TRBV19 and TRBJ1-5; TRBD1 matches 7 bases. Germline CDR1 LNHDA, CDR2 SQIVND (reference sequence). V lost 4 bases to trimming and J lost 10 bases; unmatched junction nucleotides: 13. The length of the CDR3 is 15 residues.

By sample fraction, this clonotype is medium-sized. The chain employs TRBV20-1 and TRBJ1-5; 12 positions match TRBD1. The CDR3 covers 15 residues. Trimming at V came to 7 bases and at J to 7 bases, leaving 11 bases not matched to a gene. Per the germline V gene, CDR1 is DFQATT and CDR2 is SNEGSKA (reference sequence). The CDR3 protein is CSVQGGQGAWQPQHF. The CDR3 nucleotides read TGCAGTGTCCAGGGGGGACAGGGGGCTTGGCAGCCCCAGCATTTT.

Many counts were recorded for this clonotype. As DNA, the CDR3 is TGCCTCACAGGGGTGGACTTCGAGGCAGCCAAAAACATTCAGTACTTC. The encoded protein is CLTGVDFEAAKNIQYF. The chain uses TRBV20-1 and TRBJ2-4, with TRBD1 matching 7 bases. This CDR3 contains 16 residues. Germline V gene data show CDR1 as DFQATT and CDR2 as SNEGSKA (reference sequence).

On this clonotype itself: A single base separates this from a much larger clone, so it may be a read error. The chain uses TRBV28 and TRBJ2-3; the match to TRBD2 covers 9 bases. Germline-derived CDR1 and CDR2 are MDHEN and SYDVKM. The CDR3 spans 16 residues. CDR3 sequence reads: CVSSVTSGPSTDTQYF. The CDR3 DNA reads TGTGTCAGCAGCGTCACTAGCGGGCCTAGCACAGATACGCAGTATTTT.

The table lists this clonotype with many counts. The chain employs TRBV9 and TRBJ1-2, with D perhaps TRBD1 (6 bases). Germline-derived CDR1 and CDR2 are SGDLS and YYNGEE. This CDR3 is built from 16 residues. V lost 4 bases and J 0 bases, leaving 16 bases between the germline ends. CDR3 sequence reads: CASSLGQPSANYGYTF. CDR3 nucleotides: TGTGCCAGCAGCCTAGGACAGCCTTCAGCTAACTATGGCTACACCTTC.

This clonotype is deemed medium-sized (0.01 to 0.1%). The chain couples TRBV7-9 to TRBJ2-7; possibly TRBD1 or TRBD2 for D (5 bases each). Germline-derived CDR1 and CDR2 are SEHNR and FQNEAQ (reference sequence). V gave up 7 bases and J gave up 3 bases, with 13 bases separating them. This CDR3 contains 13 residues. CDR3 DNA: TGTGCCAGCACCTCCGGGACCAGCTACGAGCAGTACTTC. The encoded protein is CASTSGTSYEQYF.

In this sample, this clonotype turned up many times. V usage is TRBV28 and J usage is TRBJ2-3; 12 nucleotides agree with TRBD2. The V gene's germline CDR1 is MDHEN and CDR2 SYDVKM. This CDR3 has 18 amino acids. V was clipped by 4 bases and J by 0 bases; unmatched bases: 8. The CDR3 nucleotides read TGTGCCAGCAGTTACCCAACCGGGACTAGCGGGAGCACAGATACGCAGTATTTT. Its protein product is CASSYPTGTSGSTDTQYF.

This clonotype was seen repeatedly, ten times or more. In DNA, the CDR3 is TGTGCCAGCAGTTTCGGAGGGGATCAGCCCCAGCATTTT. Amino acid sequence: CASSFGGDQPQHF. V and J are TRBV27 and TRBJ1-5; possibly TRBD1 for D (5 bases). This CDR3 is built from 13 residues. Looked up from germline, CDR1 is MNHEY and CDR2 is SMNVEV (reference sequence). The V gene lost 3 bases and the J gene lost 5 bases, with 8 bases spanning the gap.